This entry lists 27 T cell receptor beta chains sequenced from one sample in a study of blood T cell repertoires in COVID-19. TCRdb's copy holds only in-frame clones and misses some; the assay was immunoSEQ multiplex PCR. The sample carries around 200,000 clones, around 85% recorded once. The sample was peripheral blood. The receptors derive from a woman between 45 and 60 years old with acute or convalescent COVID-19.

The V call is TRBV3-1 (or the pseudogene TRBV3-2), the J call TRBJ2-1; a weak D match, TRBD2 (5 bases). The V gene's germline CDR1 is LGHDT and CDR2 YNNKEL (reference sequence). This CDR3 contains 17 residues. Trimming left V 2 bases short and J 6 bases short, with 20 bases between. The CDR3 protein is CASSQLASPTFSNEQFF. CDR3 bases: TGTGCCAGCAGCCAACTAGCTTCACCTACATTTTCCAATGAGCAGTTCTTC.

The count of this clone is one. The chain is built from TRBV27 and TRBJ2-7; 7 bases match TRBD2. Germline lookup yields CDR1 MNHEY and CDR2 SMNVEV (reference sequence). Trimming at V came to 7 bases and at J to 5 bases, leaving 8 bases not matched to a gene. The CDR3 extends over 13 amino acids. CDR3 sequence (DNA): TGTGCCAGCAATGGGGGGGAATCGGACGAGCAGTACTTC. It specifies CASNGGESDEQYF.

The chain joins TRBV14 to TRBJ1-2; the D is unclear. The germline V gene has CDR1 SGHDN and CDR2 FVKESK. Trimming left V 10 bases short and J 7 bases short, with 25 bases between. CDR3 length: 15 residues. The CDR3 here is CANPKEAKGPLGYTF. The CDR3 nucleotides read TGTGCCAACCCTAAGGAGGCCAAAGGTCCCCTTGGCTACACCTTC. Full variable domain (remainder filled in from reference TRBV14 and TRBJ1-2): EAGVTQFPSHSVIEKGQTVTLRCDPISGHDNLYWYRRVMGKEIKFLLHFVKESKQDESGMPNNRFLAERTGGTYSTLKVQPAELEDSGVYFCANPKEAKGPLGYTFGSGTRLTVV.

In DNA form, the CDR3 reads TGCGCCAGCAGCCCACAGGTGCCAGGGGGCGAATCCGGGGAGCTGTTTTTT. This sequence encodes CASSPQVPGGESGELFF. The chain uses TRBV4-3 and TRBJ2-2, with TRBD1 matching over 8 bases. This CDR3 spans 17 amino acids. J lost 6 bases, V lost 4 bases, and 13 bases had no gene match. Germline V gene sequence: CDR1 LGHNA, CDR2 YSLEER.

This clone has only one observation. V and J are TRBV7-2 and TRBJ2-7, with 11 nucleotides matching TRBD2. From germline, CDR1 is SGHTA and CDR2 FQGNSA. V shed 5 bases and J 6 bases; nucleotides not matched to a gene: 12. CDR3 length: 16 amino acids. This CDR3 reads CASSPRASGRQVEQYF. The CDR3 DNA reads as TGTGCCAGCAGCCCTCGGGCTAGCGGGAGGCAGGTCGAGCAGTACTTC.

The genes are TRBV5-1 and TRBJ2-3; 9 nucleotides agree with TRBD2. Trimming cost V 5 bases and J 5 bases; bases outside gene matches: 12. Germline CDR1 is SGHRS and CDR2 is YFSETQ. This CDR3 has 16 amino acids. Here the CDR3 reads CASSQVSGSDGDTQYF. DNA of the CDR3: TGCGCCAGCAGTCAGGTTAGCGGGAGCGACGGAGATACGCAGTATTTT.

The chain employs TRBV9 and TRBJ2-6; possibly TRBD1 for D (5 bases). The V gene lost 4 bases and the J gene lost 0 bases, with 8 bases spanning the gap. The CDR3 covers 15 residues. Germline V gene sequence: CDR1 SGDLS, CDR2 YYNGEE. CDR3 amino acids: CASSLQGSGANVLTF. The CDR3 DNA reads TGTGCCAGCAGCCTCCAGGGCTCTGGGGCCAACGTCCTGACTTTC.

V and J are TRBV3-1 (or the pseudogene TRBV3-2) and TRBJ2-3; 12 bases align to TRBD2. The CDR3 is made up of 15 amino acids. Germline V lookup: CDR1 LGHDT, CDR2 YNNKEL (reference sequence). V lost 1 base, J lost 7 bases, and 3 bases stayed unmatched. The CDR3 here is CASSQGLAGENTQYF. The CDR3 nucleotides read TGTGCCAGCAGCCAAGGACTAGCGGGAGAAAATACGCAGTATTTT.

This clone was picked up one time. Other DNA variants within this sample encode the same CDR3. The chain links TRBV18 to TRBJ1-1; 9 bases are a match to TRBD1. The CDR3 covers 14 residues. The J segment lost 5 bases and the V segment lost 3 bases, leaving 4 bases of the junction unmatched. Germline lookup yields CDR1 KGHSH and CDR2 LQKENI. The CDR3 loop reads CASSPGTGRTEAFF. In nucleotides, the CDR3 is TGTGCCAGCTCACCGGGGACAGGGAGAACTGAAGCTTTCTTT.

The CDR3 DNA is TGTGCCAGCAGCTTGGACAGTAATGGCTACACCTTC. It codes for CASSLDSNGYTF. The V and J genes are TRBV3-1 (or the pseudogene TRBV3-2) and TRBJ1-2, with a weak D call TRBD1 (6 bases). There are 12 residues in the CDR3. With 5 bases removed from V and 6 bases from J, the gap between germline ends came to 10 bases. Per the germline V gene, CDR1 is LGHDT and CDR2 is YNNKEL (reference sequence).

CDR3 bases: TGTGCCAGCAGTGAATCATGGGCTGGAACTGAAGCTTTCTTT. It translates to CASSESWAGTEAFF. The genes are TRBV25-1 and TRBJ1-1; D unresolved. The V gene's germline CDR1 is MGHDK and CDR2 SYGVNS. This CDR3 contains 14 residues. V lost 1 base to trimming and J lost 5 bases, with 11 bases between them.

This clone occurred a few times. The V and J genes are TRBV29-1 and TRBJ2-2, with 8 bases identical to TRBD2. J lost 4 bases, V lost 4 bases, and 8 bases had no gene match. This CDR3 region has 15 residues. The V gene's germline CDR1 is SQVTM and CDR2 ANQGSEA. The DNA of the CDR3 is TGCAGCGTTGTGGTAGCGGGATCAATCACCGGGGAGCTGTTTTTT. The encoded protein is CSVVVAGSITGELFF.

The chain combines TRBV19 with TRBJ2-1; 7 positions match TRBD1. The CDR3 sequence is 15 residues long. The V and J ends lost 7 bases and 3 bases, in that order; junction bases with no gene match: 9. Germline-derived CDR1 and CDR2 are LNHDA and SQIVND (reference sequence). CDR3 sequence reads: CASTLTGQFYNEQFF. The CDR3 coding sequence is TGTGCCAGTACCTTAACGGGACAGTTCTACAATGAGCAGTTCTTC.

V and J are TRBV7-8 and TRBJ1-5; tentatively, D is TRBD1 (5 bases). In germline, CDR1 is SGHVS, CDR2 FQNEAQ. This CDR3 contains 14 residues. The V and J ends lost 4 bases and 2 bases respectively, with 9 bases between them. The CDR3 protein is CASSSDSRNQPQHF. The CDR3 region has the DNA TGTGCCAGCAGCTCCGACAGCCGCAATCAGCCCCAGCATTTT.

The genes are TRBV5-6 and TRBJ1-2, with D tentatively TRBD1 (5 bases). Germline lookup yields CDR1 SGHDT and CDR2 YYEEEE. V lost 4 bases, J lost 3 bases, and 16 bases lay in between. CDR3 length: 15 amino acids. The CDR3 bases are TGTGCCAGCAGCCCCGGGGGGACGGGGGACTATGGCTACACCTTC. It specifies CASSPGGTGDYGYTF.

CDR3 loop: CASSDKRSTQETQYF. CDR3 in DNA: TGTGCCAGCAGCGACAAACGATCCACCCAAGAGACCCAGTACTTC. The rearrangement links TRBV5-4 to TRBJ2-5; the D is unclear. The germline CDR1 and CDR2 sequences are SGHNT and YYREEE (reference sequence). The CDR3 extends over 15 amino acids. V lost 4 bases to trimming and J lost 1 base, with 14 bases between them.

This chain links TRBV5-1 with TRBJ1-2, with a possible D match to TRBD1 (6 bases). Deletions cut 0 bases from V and 8 bases from J, with 17 bases between. CDR3 length equals 15 residues. Germline V gene sequence: CDR1 SGHRS, CDR2 YFSETQ. CDR3 DNA sequence: TGCGCCAGCAGCTTGGAAACGGGGGGCAGTGACGGCTACACCTTC. The encoded protein is CASSLETGGSDGYTF. The variable domain in full, with the rest retrieved from reference TRBV5-1 and TRBJ1-2, is KAGVTQTPRYLIKTRGQQVTLSCSPISGHRSVSWYQQTPGQGLQFLFEYFSETQRNKGNFPGRFSGRQFSNSRSEMNVSTLELGDSALYLCASSLETGGSDGYTFGSGTRLTVV.

V gene TRBV4-1 combines with J gene TRBJ2-7; the match to TRBD2 covers 10 bases. Germline V CDR1 and CDR2: MGHRA, YSYEKL. This CDR3 spans 16 amino acids. V lost 4 bases and J lost 4; bases outside the gene matches: 10. The CDR3: CASSLSTSGAPYEQYF. CDR3 DNA: TGCGCCAGCAGCCTTTCAACTAGCGGGGCGCCTTACGAGCAGTACTTC.

The chain recombines TRBV7-9 with TRBJ1-1; D gene unclear. This CDR3 has 13 residues. CDR1 and CDR2 from the germline V gene are SEHNR and FQNEAQ (reference sequence). The V end was cut by 3 bases, the J end by 0 bases, with 5 bases between. DNA for the CDR3: TGTGCCAGCAGCTTTCCGTTGAACACTGAAGCTTTCTTT. Residues: CASSFPLNTEAFF.

This rearrangement joins TRBV24-1 to TRBJ2-3; a possible D gene is TRBD2 (6 bases). CDR3 length: 15 amino acids. V was shortened by 2 bases and J by 6 bases, with 14 bases between the two germline ends. Germline V gene data show CDR1 as KGHDR and CDR2 as SFDVKD. CDR3 loop: CATSDSRLAGDTQYF. The CDR3 DNA sequence: TGTGCCACCAGTGATTCCCGTCTCGCGGGGGATACGCAGTATTTT.

The V and J genes are TRBV18 and TRBJ2-2; D uncertain. This CDR3 contains 15 residues. V was pared by 4 bases and J by 0 bases, with 9 bases between. From germline, CDR1 is KGHSH and CDR2 LQKENI. This CDR3 is CASSLPAANTGELFF. The CDR3 DNA is TGTGCCAGCTCACTCCCCGCGGCGAACACCGGGGAGCTGTTTTTT.

The genes are TRBV27 and TRBJ1-1, with D maybe TRBD1 (5 bases). The CDR3 length is 15 residues. Deletions cut 5 bases from V and 3 bases from J, with 16 bases between. In germline, CDR1 is MNHEY, CDR2 SMNVEV (reference sequence). DNA of the CDR3: TGTGCCAGCAGTCCCCGCATCAGGGTTGACACTGAAGCTTTCTTT. It specifies CASSPRIRVDTEAFF.

The chain employs TRBV3-1 (or the pseudogene TRBV3-2) and TRBJ1-2, with a possible D match to TRBD1 (5 bases). The CDR3 has 15 residues. V lost 1 base, J lost 3 bases, and 12 bases lay in between. Germline CDR1 LGHDT, CDR2 YNNKEL (reference sequence). The CDR3 coding sequence is TGTGCCAGCAGCCAAGGGCAGGGAGGCTACTATGGCTACACCTTC. Amino acids: CASSQGQGGYYGYTF.

The chain has TRBV7-2 and TRBJ1-4, with D perhaps matching TRBD1 (5 bases). Germline assignment: CDR1 SGHTA and CDR2 FQGNSA. V was trimmed by 5 bases and J by 6 bases, leaving 10 bases between them. The CDR3 has 13 amino acids. This chain's CDR3 is CASSHDSDEKLFF. The CDR3 nucleotides read TGTGCCAGCAGCCACGACAGTGATGAAAAACTGTTTTTT.

The J gene is TRBJ2-1, the V gene TRBV18; 9 bases are a match to TRBD1. Per the germline V gene, CDR1 is KGHSH and CDR2 is LQKENI. V dropped 4 bases and J dropped 8; count of bases not matched to a gene: 6. The CDR3 totals 14 residues. The CDR3 DNA sequence: TGTGCCAGCTCACGGGACAGGGCCTGGGATGAGCAGTTCTTC. Its protein is CASSRDRAWDEQFF. The full variable domain, in which reference TRBV18 and TRBJ2-1 provide the parts outside the CDR3, is NAGVMQNPRHLVRRRGQEARLRCSPMKGHSHVYWYRQLPEEGLKFMVYLQKENIIDESGMPKERFSAEFPKEGPSILRIQQVVRGDSAAYFCASSRDRAWDEQFFGPGTRLTVL.

This chain connects TRBV10-3 to TRBJ1-3, with D unclear. Per germline, CDR1 ENHRY and CDR2 SYGVKD. The V gene lost 4 bases and the J gene lost 0 bases, with 7 bases spanning the gap. The CDR3 is 14 residues long. The CDR3 is CAISGPDSGNTIYF. The CDR3 DNA reads TGTGCCATCAGTGGGCCCGACTCTGGAAACACCATATATTTT.

This clone came up once. This chain connects TRBV6-5 to TRBJ1-1, with a possible D match to TRBD1 (6 bases). This CDR3 region has 14 residues. Germline lookup yields CDR1 MNHEY and CDR2 SVGAGI. V was pared by 5 bases and J by 2 bases, with 12 bases between. In nucleotides, the CDR3 is TGTGCCAGCAGTAAGGGACAAGCTAACACTGAAGCTTTCTTT. Amino acid sequence: CASSKGQANTEAFF.